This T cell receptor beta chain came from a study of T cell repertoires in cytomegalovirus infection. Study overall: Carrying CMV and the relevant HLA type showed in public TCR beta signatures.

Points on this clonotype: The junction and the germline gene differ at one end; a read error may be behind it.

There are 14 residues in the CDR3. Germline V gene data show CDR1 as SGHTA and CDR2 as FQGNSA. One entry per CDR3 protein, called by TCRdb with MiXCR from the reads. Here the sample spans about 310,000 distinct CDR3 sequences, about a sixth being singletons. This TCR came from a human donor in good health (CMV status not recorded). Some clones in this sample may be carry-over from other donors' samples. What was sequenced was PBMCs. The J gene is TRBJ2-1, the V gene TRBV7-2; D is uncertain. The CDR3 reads CASSPTPRSGEQLF. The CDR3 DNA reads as TGTGCCAGCAGCCCGACACCCCGATCGGGTGAGCAGCTCTTC. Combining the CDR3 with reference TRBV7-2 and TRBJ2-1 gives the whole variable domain GAGVSQSPSNKVTEKGKDVELRCDPISGHTALYWYRQSLGQGLEFLIYFQGNSAPDKSGLPSDRFSAERTGGSVSTLTIQRTQQEDSAVYLCASSPTPRSGEQLFGPGTRLTVL.